The next 15 T cell receptor beta chains were all read from a single sample in a study of CD8 T cells in ankylosing spondylitis. Notes on the study in general: Seemingly characteristic of ankylosing spondylitis blood was a TCR beta motif consisting of under ten highly homologous variants.

TCRdb ran MiXCR on the 5' RACE reads and lists one entry per CDR3 protein. Found here are about 450,000 distinct CDR3 sequences, 25% to 30% of them singletons; the top ten hold roughly 1%. Their recognized antigens are unknown. Material for sequencing was blood, either unsorted or a sorted T cell fraction (not recorded which). These receptors were taken from a male donor with ankylosing spondylitis.

This clonotype was detected only a few times. The chain is built from TRBV5-6 and TRBJ1-1; 10 bases are a match to TRBD1. The germline gives CDR1 SGHDT, CDR2 YYEEEE. Trimming removed 1 base from V and 10 bases from J; junction bases left unmatched: 7. The CDR3 is 14 amino acids. The CDR3 protein is CASSLTGTGELAFF. The CDR3 DNA follows: TGTGCCAGCAGCTTGACCGGGACAGGGGAGCTAGCTTTCTTT.

The chain joins TRBV2 to TRBJ2-1; TRBD1 might be the D (7 bases). Germline CDR1 reads SNHLY; CDR2 reads FYNNEI. The CDR3 runs 14 residues. Trimming stripped 8 bases from V and 2 bases from J, with 13 bases between. CDR3 amino acids: CASGGRGAYNEQFF. Written as DNA, the CDR3 is TGTGCCAGCGGAGGCAGGGGGGCCTACAATGAGCAGTTCTTC.

The J gene is TRBJ1-2, the V gene TRBV28; D not resolved. CDR1 is MDHEN, CDR2 SYDVKM, per germline. Trimming stripped 6 bases from V and 6 bases from J, with 11 bases between. This CDR3 is built from 12 residues. The CDR3 bases are TGTGCCAGCAGCACCTGGAGGAATGGCTACACCTTC. Encoded protein: CASSTWRNGYTF.

The chain uses TRBV5-1 and TRBJ2-3; 10 bases map to TRBD1. Germline-derived CDR1 and CDR2 are SGHRS and YFSETQ. This CDR3 contains 16 residues. The junction had 6 bases not matched to a gene; V was cut back by 0 bases and J by 5 bases. CDR3 amino acids: CASSLVRQGAGDTQYF. The CDR3 bases are TGCGCCAGCAGCTTGGTTCGACAGGGGGCGGGAGATACGCAGTATTTT.

V and J are TRBV5-1 and TRBJ2-1, with 7 bases matching TRBD1. With 3 bases clipped from V and 7 bases from J, the junction kept 4 bases outside the gene matches. CDR3 size: 13 residues. Germline CDR1 SGHRS, CDR2 YFSETQ. The CDR3 loop reads CASSSGQTNEQFF. DNA for the CDR3: TGCGCCAGCAGCTCGGGACAGACGAATGAGCAGTTCTTC.

This clonotype appeared many times. The CDR3 DNA follows: TGTGCCAGCAGCCCCCAGGCGTCGCCCGAGCAGTACTTC. Translating it yields CASSPQASPEQYF. The rearrangement joins TRBV7-9 to TRBJ2-7; D gene unclear. Germline values: CDR1 SEHNR, CDR2 FQNEAQ (reference sequence). V lost 5 bases to trimming and J lost 6 bases, with 14 bases between them. The CDR3 extends over 13 amino acids. Complete variable domain (other parts from reference TRBV7-9 and TRBJ2-7): DTGVSQNPRHKITKRGQNVTFRCDPISEHNRLYWYRQTLGQGPEFLTYFQNEAQLEKSRLLSDRFSAERPKGSFSTLEIQRTEQGDSAMYLCASSPQASPEQYFGPGTRLTVT.

This clonotype appeared a single time. Sequence at one end of the junction differs from germline and may be a read error. The V and J genes are TRBV5-4 and TRBJ2-1; D is perhaps TRBD1 (5 bases). CDR1 and CDR2 (germline): SGHNT, YYREEE (reference sequence). The length of the CDR3 is 15 residues. As DNA, the CDR3 is TGTGCCAGCAGCTTGGGGCAGGGCTCCCACAATGAGCAGTTCTTC. It translates to CASSLGQGSHNEQFF.

This clonotype has just a few counts. This chain uses TRBV7-2 with TRBJ2-3; either TRBD1 or TRBD2 may supply D (5 bases each). V lost 3 bases to trimming and J lost 5 bases, with 18 bases between them. The V gene's germline CDR1 is SGHTA and CDR2 FQGNSA. CDR3 length: 16 residues. The CDR3 loop is CASSFRRTVGEDTQYF. Written as DNA, the CDR3 is TGTGCCAGCAGCTTTAGGCGTACCGTGGGGGAAGATACGCAGTATTTT.

V and J are TRBV12-3 or TRBV12-4 and TRBJ2-1, with TRBD2 identical over 8 bases. The ends lost 5 bases at V and 7 bases at J; junction bases unmatched: 10. The CDR3 consists of 15 residues. CDR3 in DNA: TGTGCCAGCAGTACTCTGGGACTAGAGATGAATGAGCAGTTCTTC. Translation: CASSTLGLEMNEQFF.

V is TRBV5-1 and J is TRBJ2-2, with 9 positions matching TRBD1. Germline CDR1 reads SGHRS; CDR2 reads YFSETQ. The CDR3 spans 15 residues. V shed 3 bases and J 4 bases; nucleotides not matched to a gene: 4. The CDR3 DNA follows: TGCGCCAGCAGCTGGGGACAGGGCGGCACCGGGGAGCTGTTTTTT. Its protein product is CASSWGQGGTGELFF. The complete variable domain, with remaining parts taken from reference TRBV5-1 and TRBJ2-2, reads KAGVTQTPRYLIKTRGQQVTLSCSPISGHRSVSWYQQTPGQGLQFLFEYFSETQRNKGNFPGRFSGRQFSNSRSEMNVSTLELGDSALYLCASSWGQGGTGELFFGEGSRLTVL.

This clonotype was recorded a few times. The CDR3 reads CASASGKSYNEQFF. The CDR3 region has the DNA TGTGCCAGCGCGAGCGGGAAGTCCTACAATGAGCAGTTCTTC. V gene TRBV27 combines with J gene TRBJ2-1; 7 nucleotides match TRBD2. J gave up 1 base and V 8 bases, and 5 bases lay outside the gene matches. Germline V gene lookup returns CDR1 MNHEY and CDR2 SMNVEV (reference sequence). The CDR3 is 14 residues long.

V and J are TRBV6-1 and TRBJ2-7; tentative D call: TRBD1 (6 bases). The CDR3 is made up of 13 amino acids. V lost 6 bases and J lost 7, with 16 bases in between. Germline V CDR1 and CDR2: MNHNS, SASEGT. CDR3: CASSTGVQGEQYF. The CDR3 nucleotides read TGTGCCAGCAGCACCGGCGTCCAGGGGGAGCAGTACTTC.

This clonotype has at least ten counts. The chain links TRBV4-2 to TRBJ1-2, with 7 positions matching TRBD1. The CDR3 covers 16 residues. The germline gives CDR1 LGHNA, CDR2 YNFKEQ. The V segment lost 2 bases and the J segment 5 bases; nucleotides outside the gene matches: 11. Here the CDR3 reads CASSQKGGPQSYGYTF. Written as DNA, the CDR3 is TGTGCCAGCAGCCAAAAAGGGGGCCCACAATCTTATGGCTACACCTTC.

The DNA of the CDR3 is TGCGCCAGCAGCTTGGAAGGTACTGGGTCAGAGACCCAGTACTTC. It translates to CASSLEGTGSETQYF. The chain couples TRBV5-1 to TRBJ2-5; D gene uncertain. The CDR3 runs 15 residues. Germline CDR1 SGHRS, CDR2 YFSETQ. Trimming removed 0 bases from V and 4 bases from J, with 13 bases in between.

A note on this clonotype: The junction does not match germline at one end; this may be a read error. The chain has TRBV7-9 and TRBJ1-4; 7 bases are a match to TRBD1. Germline assignment: CDR1 SEHNR and CDR2 FQNEAQ (reference sequence). There are 15 residues in the CDR3. The CDR3 loop is CASSPQTGFSENLFF. The CDR3 coding sequence is TGTGCCAGCAGCCCCCAGACAGGGTTTTCTGAAAACCTGTTTTTT.